The rows below give T cell receptor beta chains drawn from one sample of a study of tumor-infiltrating lymphocytes in oesophageal squamous cell carcinoma. MiXCR was run by TCRdb on the PCR reads, yielding one entry per CDR3 protein. The sample records tens of thousands of distinct CDR3 sequences, around 40% being singletons. Specimen: esophageal tumor tissue. These receptor sequences come from a male donor with esophageal squamous cell carcinoma. Each CDR3 is given without its conserved first and last residue. For some rows the clone size is stated as once, few or many, or as a class when expanded; others skip it.

v_gene	abundance	j_gene	CDR3aa
TRBV28	.	TRBJ1-1	ASSLGGSTGRTEAF
TRBV7-6	few	TRBJ2-3	ASSLDKGHTQY
TRBV5-1	.	TRBJ1-1	ASSPSQGAALTEAF
TRBV7-3	.	TRBJ2-6	ASSLGVAVGSSGANVLT
TRBV7-3	.	TRBJ2-4	ASSLSRDNEQY
TRBV7-2	.	TRBJ1-6	ASSDQTVSYNSPLH
TRBV4-1	many	TRBJ2-5	ASSQVWGYQETQY
TRBV7-6	.	TRBJ2-6	ASSLNRETQY
TRBV12-3/TRBV12-4	.	.	ASSLGGAVVNEQY
TRBV19	.	TRBJ2-1	ASSIYRFSGEQF
TRBV7-2	many	TRBJ2-7	ASSLLLIAGVANEQY
TRBV3-1	once	TRBJ2-1	ASRLSGFYNEQF
TRBV13	.	.	ASSFGSGGYNEQF
TRBV7-3	.	TRBJ2-6	ASSLRGARAVLR
TRBV11-2	many	TRBJ1-1	ASLGGWHTEAF
TRBV24-1	.	TRBJ2-1	ATSDPSGTARNEQF
TRBV5-1	many	TRBJ2-3	ASSPRTGSADTQY
TRBV7-8	many	TRBJ2-3	ASSHVSGTNTGELY
TRBV12-5	few	TRBJ2-1	ASGLTGLAETGELY
TRBV18	.	TRBJ1-3	ASSPLAGQSHSGNTIY
TRBV12-3/TRBV12-4	.	TRBJ1-2	ASSLTGEKGYT
TRBV7-2	.	TRBJ2-7	ASSSGTETYEQY
TRBV18	.	.	ASSVMQIGQETQY
TRBV7-2	.	.	ASSLGVSLAGSEQY
TRBV5-4	many	TRBJ2-5	ASSLDRTTGTQY
TRBV7-9	large	TRBJ2-6	ASSLGSSGANVLT
TRBV6-6	.	.	ASSDVVWGSGYEQY
TRBV12-3/TRBV12-4	many	TRBJ2-5	ASHYRAAQETQY
TRBV12-3/TRBV12-4	many	TRBJ1-4	ASSLREKLF
TRBV12-3/TRBV12-4	.	TRBJ1-1	ASSLLDTPF
TRBV12-3/TRBV12-4	many	TRBJ1-5	ASSLRTGLKDQPQH
TRBV20-1	.	TRBJ1-1	SARGDPNTEAF
TRBV6-1	.	TRBJ2-3	ASSEYSDTQY
TRBV11-1	.	TRBJ2-1	ASSFGLVGEQF
TRBV7-8	large	TRBJ2-1	ASSLRGTGINNEQF
TRBV5-4	many	TRBJ2-1	ASSLASSYNEQF
TRBV7-2	.	.	ASSSRLAGGPSQETQY
TRBV12-3/TRBV12-4	few	TRBJ2-1	ASSSLGASGRYYNEQF
TRBV6-8	few	TRBJ2-7	ASSYGAGRPYEQY
TRBV6-1	many	TRBJ1-1	ASSGDSMNTEAF
TRBV5-5	few	TRBJ2-5	ASSRGGLPTGEQY
TRBV19	many	TRBJ2-6	ASSKGQNSGANVLT
TRBV11-2	.	TRBJ2-3	ASSRGTGGPDTQY
TRBV2	many	TRBJ1-1	ASTWDRASGMNTEAF
TRBV7-9	.	TRBJ2-5	ASGRDRGLETQY